This passage covers 28 T cell receptor beta chains from one sample sequenced in a study of control samples from healthy donors and cancer patients. TCRdb's copy holds only in-frame clones and misses some; the assay was immunoSEQ multiplex PCR. The profile shows approximately 120,000 clones, 90% of them singletons. The specimen sequenced was blood. These TCRs come from a human donor in good health. The donor label of this sample is uncertain.

The rearrangement joins TRBV21-1 to TRBJ1-2; the D call TRBD1 from the table was never checked on the DNA. TRBV21-1 is annotated as a pseudogene. The CDR3 spans 16 residues. CDR3 amino acids: CASSKRVGQGDYGYTF. CDR3 coding DNA: TGTGCCAGCAGCAAAAGGGTGGGACAGGGGGACTATGGCTACACCTTC.

V usage is TRBV18 and J usage is TRBJ2-7; D call uncertain. Germline V gives CDR1 KGHSH, CDR2 LQKENI. Trimming stripped 3 bases from V and 6 bases from J, with 12 bases between. The CDR3 loop spans 13 amino acids. The chain's CDR3 is CASSPTEPAEQYF. CDR3 nucleotides: TGTGCCAGCTCACCTACAGAGCCGGCCGAGCAGTACTTC.

The V gene is TRBV24-1, the J gene TRBJ2-3, with D possibly being TRBD2 (5 bases). CDR1 and CDR2 (germline): KGHDR, SFDVKD. There are 16 residues in the CDR3. The ends were cut back, 5 bases at V and 2 bases at J, with 16 bases in the middle. This CDR3 is CATSGNRAETTDTQYF. CDR3 nucleotides: TGTGCCACCAGTGGGAATCGAGCGGAAACCACAGATACGCAGTATTTT.

This chain links TRBV18 with TRBJ2-2; D is unresolved. Germline CDR1 and CDR2: KGHSH and LQKENI. This CDR3 comprises 13 residues. V shed 5 bases and J shed 6 bases, with 10 bases lying between them. The CDR3 spells CASSLQRPGELFF. CDR3 DNA sequence: TGTGCCAGCTCATTACAGCGTCCCGGGGAGCTGTTTTTT.

The CDR3 reads CASGGQMMNTEAFF. The DNA for the CDR3 is TGTGCCAGCGGGGGACAGATGATGAACACTGAAGCTTTCTTT. V is TRBV2 and J is TRBJ1-1; 7 bases fit TRBD1. The CDR3 totals 14 residues. CDR1 and CDR2 (germline): SNHLY, FYNNEI. The ends lost 8 bases at V and 0 bases at J; junction bases unmatched: 6.

This sequence joins TRBV19 and TRBJ2-1, with D perhaps TRBD1 (5 bases). Trimming took off 4 bases at V and 4 bases at J, with 5 bases between the two ends. CDR1 and CDR2 (germline): LNHDA, SQIVND (reference sequence). The CDR3 spans 12 residues. The CDR3 protein is CASSKGYNEQFF. The CDR3 coding sequence is TGTGCCAGTAGTAAGGGGTACAATGAGCAGTTCTTC.

The rearrangement joins TRBV19 to TRBJ1-1, with 9 bases matching TRBD1. Germline CDR1 reads LNHDA; CDR2 reads SQIVND (reference sequence). The CDR3 is 13 amino acids. The V segment lost 7 bases and the J segment 3 bases; nucleotides outside the gene matches: 3. CDR3 nucleotide sequence: TGTGCCAGTAAAGGACAGGGGCACACTGAAGCTTTCTTT. It encodes CASKGQGHTEAFF.

The J gene is TRBJ2-7, the V gene TRBV5-5; D not certain. Between the trimmed V and J ends, which lost 1 base and 4 bases, there was a span of 6 bases. CDR3 length equals 12 residues. From germline, CDR1 is SGHKS and CDR2 YYEKEE (reference sequence). The CDR3 coding sequence is TGTGCCAGCAGCTTGAGTGAGTACGAGCAGTACTTC. Amino acids: CASSLSEYEQYF. Full variable domain (outside the CDR3, taken from reference TRBV5-5 and TRBJ2-7): DAGVTQSPTHLIKTRGQQVTLRCSPISGHKSVSWYQQVLGQGPQFIFQYYEKEERGRGNFPDRFSARQFPNYSSELNVNALLLGDSALYLCASSLSEYEQYFGPGTRLTVT.

The chain uses TRBV9 and TRBJ1-1; 9 bases are a match to TRBD1. With V trimmed by 3 bases and J by 3 bases, 9 bases remained unmatched. CDR1 is SGDLS, CDR2 YYNGEE, per germline. This CDR3 is 16 amino acids long. CDR3 coding DNA: TGTGCCAGCAGCGACAGTACAGGGGGCTGGCACACTGAAGCTTTCTTT. Its translation: CASSDSTGGWHTEAFF.

The chain recombines TRBV3-1 (or the pseudogene TRBV3-2) with TRBJ2-5, with a possible D match to TRBD2 (6 bases). The CDR3 runs 15 residues. The V end was cut by 0 bases, the J end by 2 bases, with 10 bases between. The germline CDR1 and CDR2 sequences are LGHDT and YNNKEL (reference sequence). The CDR3 here is CASSQDGRGQETQYF. The CDR3 nucleotides read TGTGCCAGCAGCCAAGATGGACGGGGGCAAGAGACCCAGTACTTC.

This rearrangement joins TRBV15 to TRBJ2-5, with 8 positions matching TRBD2. The CDR3 has 15 amino acids. Germline CDR1 LNHNV, CDR2 YYDKDF (reference sequence). After removal of 0 bases from V and 9 bases from J, the junction contained 9 bases not matched to a gene. CDR3 DNA sequence: TGTGCCACCAGCAGAGATTCCATGGGACTAGGATCCCAGTACTTC. It translates to CATSRDSMGLGSQYF.

As for this clone: The junction does not match germline at one end; this may be a read error. V and J are TRBV6-1 and TRBJ1-2; D unclear. In germline, CDR1 is MNHNS, CDR2 SASEGT. This CDR3 is 13 amino acids long. CDR3 region: CASTERLGYGYTF. Here the CDR3 DNA reads TGTGCCAGCACTGAAAGACTCGGCTATGGCTACACCTTC.

V usage is TRBV3-1 (or the pseudogene TRBV3-2) and J usage is TRBJ2-1; D ambiguous. The germline V and J ends were trimmed by 1 base and 1 base, with 8 bases remaining between them. Germline V gene sequence: CDR1 LGHDT, CDR2 YNNKEL (reference sequence). This CDR3 spans 15 amino acids. The CDR3 DNA reads as TGTGCCAGCAGCCAAGGGTACCAGTCCTACAATGAGCAGTTCTTC. Translation: CASSQGYQSYNEQFF.

This clone has only one observation. The chain has TRBV3-1 (or the pseudogene TRBV3-2) and TRBJ2-5; no reliable D call. Per the germline V gene, CDR1 is LGHDT and CDR2 is YNNKEL (reference sequence). With 3 bases removed from V and 0 bases from J, the gap between germline ends came to 2 bases. The CDR3 length is 12 residues. CDR3 bases: TGTGCCAGCAGCCAGTACCAAGAGACCCAGTACTTC. This codes for CASSQYQETQYF.

The V gene is TRBV5-1, the J gene TRBJ1-2; 7 bases line up with TRBD1. Trimming cost V 4 bases and J 6 bases; bases outside gene matches: 6. CDR1 is SGHRS and CDR2 is YFSETQ in the germline V gene. This CDR3 has 13 amino acids. The CDR3 loop reads CASSQQGKDGYTF. The CDR3 nucleotides are TGCGCCAGCAGCCAACAGGGGAAGGATGGCTACACCTTC.

V is TRBV5-4 and J is TRBJ1-4, with D possibly TRBD1 on 5 matching bases. The CDR3 loop spans 12 amino acids. The germline V gene encodes CDR1 SGHNT and CDR2 YYREEE (reference sequence). The V and J ends lost 4 bases and 17 bases respectively, with 18 bases between them. This chain's CDR3 is CASSNGRDGNFF. DNA for the CDR3: TGTGCCAGCAGCAACGGTCGGGACGGAAATTTTTTT.

CDR3 in amino acids: CASRSPGTDTQYF. Here the CDR3 DNA reads TGTGCCAGCCGGTCCCCGGGGACAGATACGCAGTATTTT. The chain couples TRBV5-6 to TRBJ2-3; a weak D match, TRBD2 (5 bases). V was clipped by 7 bases and J by 3 bases, with 12 bases between them. Germline values: CDR1 SGHDT, CDR2 YYEEEE. The CDR3 is 13 amino acids.

The rearrangement links TRBV6-5 to TRBJ1-1; tentative D call: TRBD1 (6 bases). The germline CDR1 and CDR2 sequences are MNHEY and SVGAGI. The CDR3 extends over 15 amino acids. Trimming pared 4 bases from V and 7 bases from J, leaving 19 bases between. The CDR3: CASSSYFRGGVEAFF. Written as DNA, the CDR3 is TGTGCCAGCAGTTCGTACTTCAGGGGTGGGGTTGAAGCTTTCTTT.

The chain uses TRBV2 and TRBJ1-1; 11 bases line up with TRBD1. Per the germline V gene, CDR1 is SNHLY and CDR2 is FYNNEI. V lost 4 bases, J lost 2 bases, and 3 bases stayed unmatched. The CDR3 runs to 15 residues. CDR3: CASSARTGGNTEAFF. CDR3 nucleotides: TGTGCCAGCAGTGCGAGGACAGGGGGCAACACTGAAGCTTTCTTT.

This chain uses TRBV5-8 with TRBJ1-4; D gene unclear. The ends were cut back, 2 bases at V and 8 bases at J, with 4 bases in the middle. The CDR3 length is 11 residues. Germline V gene data show CDR1 as SGHTS and CDR2 as YDEGEE. The CDR3, as DNA: TGTGCCAGCAGCTTCCGCGAAAAACTGTTTTTT. It encodes CASSFREKLFF.

This chain links TRBV2 with TRBJ1-2, with 9 bases fitting TRBD1. The junction had 19 bases not matched to a gene; V was cut back by 10 bases and J by 7 bases. CDR1 and CDR2 from the germline V gene are SNHLY and FYNNEI. CDR3 length equals 16 residues. The CDR3 here is CAIGETDRGVGFGYTF. The CDR3 region has the DNA TGTGCCATCGGCGAAACAGACAGGGGGGTTGGGTTTGGCTACACCTTC.

This clone was observed a handful of times. The chain recombines TRBV6-6 with TRBJ1-5; D not certain. CDR3 size: 13 residues. Germline values: CDR1 MNHNY, CDR2 SVGAGI (reference sequence). V lost 3 bases, J lost 7 bases, and 10 bases lay in between. The CDR3 DNA reads as TGTGCCAGCAGTTATGGCAGCGCGCAGCCCCAGCATTTT. Translated, it gives CASSYGSAQPQHF.

The chain has TRBV27 and TRBJ2-7; possible D gene TRBD1, 6 bases. Germline V lookup: CDR1 MNHEY, CDR2 SMNVEV (reference sequence). V shed 5 bases and J shed 4 bases, with 15 bases lying between them. This CDR3 comprises 14 residues. Here the CDR3 DNA reads TGTGCCAGCAGTCCTAGGGGCAGGGGATACGAGCAGTACTTC. Protein sequence: CASSPRGRGYEQYF.

The rearrangement joins TRBV20-1 to TRBJ2-7; D is uncertain. The CDR3 is 13 residues long. Trimming took 3 bases from V and 5 from J, leaving 14 bases between them. The V gene's germline CDR1 is DFQATT and CDR2 SNEGSKA (reference sequence). The CDR3 sequence is CSASLVAVHEQYF. The DNA of the CDR3 is TGCAGTGCTAGTCTAGTTGCCGTCCACGAGCAGTACTTC.

The genes are TRBV7-8 and TRBJ2-2, with 12 bases aligning to TRBD1. J lost 7 bases, V lost 5 bases, and 8 bases had no gene match. The CDR3 has 16 residues. CDR1 and CDR2 from the germline V gene are SGHVS and FQNEAQ. CDR3 sequence reads: CASSLRDRGRGGELFF. In DNA form, the CDR3 reads TGTGCCAGCAGCCTCCGGGACAGGGGGCGCGGCGGGGAGCTGTTTTTT. Full variable domain (outside the CDR3, taken from reference TRBV7-8 and TRBJ2-2): GAGVSQSPRYKVAKRGQDVALRCDPISGHVSLFWYQQALGQGPEFLTYFQNEAQLDKSGLPSDRFFAERPEGSVSTLKIQRTQQEDSAVYLCASSLRDRGRGGELFFGEGSRLTVL.

The CDR3 sequence is CASSGDLPETQYF. The CDR3 DNA is TGTGCCAGCAGCGGGGACCTCCCGGAAACGCAGTATTTT. The rearrangement uses TRBV5-6 and TRBJ2-3, with D possibly called TRBD1 or TRBD2 (5 bases each). V lost 4 bases to trimming and J lost 9 bases, with 15 bases between them. Germline lookup yields CDR1 SGHDT and CDR2 YYEEEE. The CDR3 runs to 13 residues.

The chain couples TRBV5-1 to TRBJ1-1, with no clear D. CDR1 is SGHRS and CDR2 is YFSETQ in the germline V gene. This CDR3 has 14 amino acids. V shed 0 bases and J shed 1 base, with 7 bases lying between them. CDR3 coding DNA: TGCGCCAGCAGCTTGGATTTCCGGAACACTGAAGCTTTCTTT. Protein sequence: CASSLDFRNTEAFF.

The chain couples TRBV5-1 to TRBJ1-4; 12 bases align to TRBD1. This CDR3 has 16 amino acids. Germline V lookup: CDR1 SGHRS, CDR2 YFSETQ. V shed 5 bases and J 7 bases; nucleotides not matched to a gene: 9. CDR3 sequence reads: CASRKGQGARGEKLFF. The CDR3 DNA follows: TGCGCCAGCAGGAAGGGACAGGGGGCGAGGGGTGAAAAACTGTTTTTT.